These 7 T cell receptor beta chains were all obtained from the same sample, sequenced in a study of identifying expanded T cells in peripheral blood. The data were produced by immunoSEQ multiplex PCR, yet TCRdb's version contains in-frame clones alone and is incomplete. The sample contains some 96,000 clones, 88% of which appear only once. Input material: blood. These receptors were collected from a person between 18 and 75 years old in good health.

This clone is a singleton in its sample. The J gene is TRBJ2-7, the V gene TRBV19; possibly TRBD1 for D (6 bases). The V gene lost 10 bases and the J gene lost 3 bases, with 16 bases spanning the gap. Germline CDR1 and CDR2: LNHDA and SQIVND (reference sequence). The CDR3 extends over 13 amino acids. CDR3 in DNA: TGTGCCACAAGGGACACGGACAGCTACGAGCAGTACTTC. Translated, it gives CATRDTDSYEQYF. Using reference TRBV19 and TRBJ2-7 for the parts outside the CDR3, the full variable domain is DGGITQSPKYLFRKEGQNVTLSCEQNLNHDAMYWYRQDPGQGLRLIYYSQIVNDFQKGDIAEGYSVSREKKESFPLTVTSAQKNPTAFYLCATRDTDSYEQYFGPGTRLTVT.

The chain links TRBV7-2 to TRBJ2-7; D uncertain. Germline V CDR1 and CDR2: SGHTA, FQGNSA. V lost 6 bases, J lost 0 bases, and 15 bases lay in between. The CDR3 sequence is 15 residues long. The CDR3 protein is CASSAVGLSSYEQYF. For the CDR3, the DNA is TGTGCCAGCAGTGCCGTGGGCCTGAGCTCCTACGAGCAGTACTTC.

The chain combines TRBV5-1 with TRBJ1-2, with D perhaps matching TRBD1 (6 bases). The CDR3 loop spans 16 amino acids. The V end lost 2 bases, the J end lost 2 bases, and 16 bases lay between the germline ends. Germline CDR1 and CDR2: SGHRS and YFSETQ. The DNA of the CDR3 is TGCGCCAGCAGCTTCGTAGGAGGGGGGAAGAACTATGGCTACACCTTC. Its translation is CASSFVGGGKNYGYTF. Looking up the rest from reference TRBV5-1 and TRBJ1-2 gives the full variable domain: KAGVTQTPRYLIKTRGQQVTLSCSPISGHRSVSWYQQTPGQGLQFLFEYFSETQRNKGNFPGRFSGRQFSNSRSEMNVSTLELGDSALYLCASSFVGGGKNYGYTFGSGTRLTVV.

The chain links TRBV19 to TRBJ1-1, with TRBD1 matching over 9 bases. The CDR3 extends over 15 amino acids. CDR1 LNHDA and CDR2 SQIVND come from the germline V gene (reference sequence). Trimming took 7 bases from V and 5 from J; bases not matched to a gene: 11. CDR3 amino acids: CASKKQGAERTEAFF. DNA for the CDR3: TGTGCCAGTAAGAAACAGGGGGCAGAGAGGACTGAAGCTTTCTTT.

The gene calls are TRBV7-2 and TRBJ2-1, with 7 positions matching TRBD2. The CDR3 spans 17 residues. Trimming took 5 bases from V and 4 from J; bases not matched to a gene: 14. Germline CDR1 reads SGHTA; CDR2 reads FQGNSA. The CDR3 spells CASSKRGTTGAYNEQFF. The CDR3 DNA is TGTGCCAGCAGCAAACGTGGGACTACCGGAGCGTACAATGAGCAGTTCTTC.

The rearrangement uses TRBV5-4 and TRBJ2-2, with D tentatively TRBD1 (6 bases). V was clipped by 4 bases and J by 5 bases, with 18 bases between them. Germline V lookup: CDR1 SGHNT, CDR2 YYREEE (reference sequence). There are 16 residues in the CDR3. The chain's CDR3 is CASSLKTGTPTGELFF. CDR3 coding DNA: TGTGCCAGCAGCCTTAAAACCGGGACACCGACCGGGGAGCTGTTTTTT.

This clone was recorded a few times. The CDR3 DNA reads as TGCGCCAGCTCTAGGACAGACTACAATGAGCAGTTCTTC. It encodes CASSRTDYNEQFF. This chain uses TRBV5-1 with TRBJ2-1; D perhaps matches TRBD1 (6 bases). Germline assignment: CDR1 SGHRS and CDR2 YFSETQ. Trimming removed 7 bases from V and 3 bases from J, with 11 bases in between. The CDR3 runs 13 residues. Full variable domain (missing parts from reference TRBV5-1 and TRBJ2-1): KAGVTQTPRYLIKTRGQQVTLSCSPISGHRSVSWYQQTPGQGLQFLFEYFSETQRNKGNFPGRFSGRQFSNSRSEMNVSTLELGDSALYLCASSRTDYNEQFFGPGTRLTVL.